One and the same sample provided the 16 T cell receptor beta chains below, sequenced in a study of blood T cell repertoires in COVID-19. The protocol was immunoSEQ multiplex PCR, while the TCRdb copy is restricted to in-frame clones and leaves out a portion. The table records around 75,000 clones, about 86% of them present only once. The specimen was peripheral blood. All receptors derive from a man in his 70s with active COVID-19.

The V and J genes are TRBV7-9 and TRBJ1-1; 7 bases fit TRBD1. Germline CDR1 reads SEHNR; CDR2 reads FQNEAQ (reference sequence). V was clipped by 5 bases and J by 7 bases; unmatched bases: 7. This CDR3 has 13 amino acids. CDR3 sequence reads: CASSPPGDSEAFF. CDR3 DNA sequence: TGTGCCAGCAGCCCCCCGGGGGACAGTGAAGCTTTCTTT. Combining the CDR3 with reference TRBV7-9 and TRBJ1-1 gives the whole variable domain DTGVSQNPRHKITKRGQNVTFRCDPISEHNRLYWYRQTLGQGPEFLTYFQNEAQLEKSRLLSDRFSAERPKGSFSTLEIQRTEQGDSAMYLCASSPPGDSEAFFGQGTRLTVV.

This clone was seen only a few times. The V gene is TRBV4-3, the J gene TRBJ2-2; the match to TRBD2 covers 9 bases. The junction had 2 bases not matched to a gene; V was cut back by 2 bases and J by 1 base. CDR1 and CDR2 (germline): LGHNA, YSLEER. This CDR3 contains 16 residues. The CDR3 here is CASSQLAGLNTGELFF. The DNA for the CDR3 is TGCGCCAGCAGCCAACTAGCGGGGCTGAACACCGGGGAGCTGTTTTTT.

This clone was picked up one time. The chain recombines TRBV6-5 with TRBJ2-2, with 10 bases fitting TRBD1. The CDR3 extends over 14 amino acids. V gave up 8 bases and J gave up 7 bases; unmatched junction bases: 7. Per the germline V gene, CDR1 is MNHEY and CDR2 is SVGAGI. CDR3 sequence (DNA): TGTGCCAGCCGCTGGGACAGGGGCGGCGGGGAGCTGTTTTTT. Its translation is CASRWDRGGGELFF.

The V gene is TRBV4-2, the J gene TRBJ2-1; 9 bases line up with TRBD2. CDR3 size: 16 residues. In germline, CDR1 is LGHNA, CDR2 YNFKEQ. V lost 3 bases and J lost 2; bases outside the gene matches: 5. The CDR3 region is CASSQAPSGTYNEQFF. The DNA for the CDR3 is TGTGCCAGCAGCCAGGCCCCTAGCGGGACCTACAATGAGCAGTTCTTC.

V usage is TRBV6-6 and J usage is TRBJ2-1; tentative D call: TRBD1 (6 bases). Germline assignment: CDR1 MNHNY and CDR2 SVGAGI (reference sequence). CDR3 length: 12 residues. Trimming pared 2 bases from V and 12 bases from J, leaving 11 bases between. The CDR3 bases are TGTGCCAGCAGTTACCTGGGGGCAGGGCAGTTCTTC. Its translation: CASSYLGAGQFF.

This clone was counted only a few times. The chain recombines TRBV18 with TRBJ2-3; TRBD1 might be the D (6 bases). V lost 6 bases to trimming and J lost 2 bases, with 12 bases between them. Germline loops: CDR1 KGHSH, CDR2 LQKENI. This CDR3 has 14 amino acids. In nucleotides, the CDR3 is TGTGCCAGCTCCCATGGACAGCCCACAGATACGCAGTATTTT. It codes for CASSHGQPTDTQYF.

The chain is built from TRBV7-2 and TRBJ1-2, with D perhaps matching TRBD1 (6 bases). Deletions cut 3 bases from V and 7 bases from J, with 9 bases between. CDR1 is SGHTA and CDR2 is FQGNSA in the germline V gene. The CDR3 contains 12 residues. This CDR3 reads CASSLGTTGYTF. The DNA of the CDR3 is TGTGCCAGCAGCTTGGGGACAACTGGCTACACCTTC.

The CDR3 reads CASSQAGQSHTIYF. CDR3 nucleotide sequence: TGTGCCAGCAGCCAAGCGGGACAATCCCACACCATATATTTT. V usage is TRBV7-2 and J usage is TRBJ1-3; a weak D match, TRBD1 (6 bases). Germline CDR1 and CDR2: SGHTA and FQGNSA. V gave up 5 bases and J gave up 8 bases, with 16 bases separating them. The CDR3 is 14 amino acids. The full variable domain, completed using reference TRBV7-2 and TRBJ1-3, is GAGVSQSPSNKVTEKGKDVELRCDPISGHTALYWYRQSLGQGLEFLIYFQGNSAPDKSGLPSDRFSAERTGGSVSTLTIQRTQQEDSAVYLCASSQAGQSHTIYFGEGSWLTVV.

This clone was seen only once. This CDR3 reads CASGPSTDTQYF. CDR3 nucleotides: TGTGCCAGCGGCCCTAGCACAGATACGCAGTATTTT. This rearrangement joins TRBV9 to TRBJ2-3; D not resolved. V was cut by 7 bases and J by 0 bases, with 6 bases left in between. The CDR3 contains 12 residues. Germline V gene lookup returns CDR1 SGDLS and CDR2 YYNGEE.

The J gene is TRBJ1-5, the V gene TRBV7-4; no reliable D call. The V gene lost 5 bases and the J gene lost 7 bases, with 21 bases spanning the gap. The CDR3 loop spans 16 amino acids. The germline CDR1 and CDR2 sequences are SGHVT and SQSDAQ. The CDR3 nucleotides are TGTGCCAGCAGCCCCTCCCCGGGTCCCTCGGGGCAGCCCCAGCATTTT. Translation: CASSPSPGPSGQPQHF.

The gene calls are TRBV18 and TRBJ2-5; tentative D call: TRBD2 (7 bases). In germline, CDR1 is KGHSH, CDR2 LQKENI. Trimming took off 3 bases at V and 2 bases at J, with 16 bases between the two ends. This CDR3 has 16 amino acids. CDR3 in DNA: TGTGCCAGCTCACCCCCCCAGGGGAGGGTTCAAGAGACCCAGTACTTC. Its translation: CASSPPQGRVQETQYF.

The chain is built from TRBV2 and TRBJ2-5; the match to TRBD2 covers 9 bases. The CDR3 length is 13 residues. The V and J ends lost 6 bases and 6 bases, in that order; junction bases with no gene match: 5. Germline V gene sequence: CDR1 SNHLY, CDR2 FYNNEI. The CDR3 DNA reads as TGTGCCAGCAGGGTAGCGGGAGAACAGACCCAGTACTTC. It encodes CASRVAGEQTQYF.

This rearrangement joins TRBV5-1 to TRBJ1-2; 7 nucleotides line up with TRBD1. V was clipped by 0 bases and J by 4 bases; unmatched bases: 12. CDR3 length equals 17 residues. Germline loops: CDR1 SGHRS, CDR2 YFSETQ. The CDR3 DNA reads as TGCGCCAGCAGCTTGGACGGACAGGTCATCGGCGGCTATGGCTACACCTTC. Translated: CASSLDGQVIGGYGYTF.

This chain uses TRBV30 with TRBJ2-3, with a possible D match to TRBD1 (5 bases). CDR1 and CDR2 (germline): GTSNPN, SVGIG (reference sequence). The CDR3 length is 11 residues. Trimming left V 3 bases short and J 9 bases short, with 10 bases between. In nucleotides, the CDR3 is TGTGCCTGGAGCGGACAAAGGACGCAGTATTTT. Amino acids: CAWSGQRTQYF.

J is TRBJ1-5 and V is TRBV5-1; D perhaps matches TRBD1 (5 bases). Germline values: CDR1 SGHRS, CDR2 YFSETQ. The CDR3 is 16 residues long. Trimming pared 0 bases from V and 6 bases from J, leaving 16 bases between. The CDR3 nucleotides are TGCGCCAGCAGCTTGGCCCCTACGGGGGGGGGTCAGCCCCAGCATTTT. This codes for CASSLAPTGGGQPQHF. Complete variable domain (other parts from reference TRBV5-1 and TRBJ1-5): KAGVTQTPRYLIKTRGQQVTLSCSPISGHRSVSWYQQTPGQGLQFLFEYFSETQRNKGNFPGRFSGRQFSNSRSEMNVSTLELGDSALYLCASSLAPTGGGQPQHFGDGTRLSIL.

V usage is TRBV5-4 and J usage is TRBJ2-5; no definite D call. The CDR3 sequence is 12 residues long. Per the germline V gene, CDR1 is SGHNT and CDR2 is YYREEE (reference sequence). V was shortened by 4 bases and J by 2 bases, with 6 bases between the two germline ends. CDR3 in amino acids: CASSSKQETQYF. CDR3 nucleotides: TGTGCCAGCAGCAGCAAGCAAGAGACCCAGTACTTC.